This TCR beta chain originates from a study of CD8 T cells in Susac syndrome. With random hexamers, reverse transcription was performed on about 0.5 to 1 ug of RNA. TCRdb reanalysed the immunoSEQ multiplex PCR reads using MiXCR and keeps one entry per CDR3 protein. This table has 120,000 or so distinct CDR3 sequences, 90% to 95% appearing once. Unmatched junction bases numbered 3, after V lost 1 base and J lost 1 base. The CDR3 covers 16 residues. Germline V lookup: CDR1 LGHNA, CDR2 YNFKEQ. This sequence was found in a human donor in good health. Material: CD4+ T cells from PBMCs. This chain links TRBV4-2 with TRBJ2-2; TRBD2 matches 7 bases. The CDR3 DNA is TGTGCCAGCAGCCAAGTGGCGGGAGTGAACACCGGGGAGCTGTTTTTT. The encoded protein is CASSQVAGVNTGELFF.